Here is one TCR beta chain with its context. At the survey level, the v3.0 immunoSEQ assay was run. The method was immunoSEQ multiplex PCR; TCRdb's version includes in-frame clones alone and lacks a portion of them. The sample consists of tens of thousands of clones, roughly nine tenths of them appearing once. This specimen comes from a study of long-term antiretroviral therapy in people with HIV. The sample was unsorted PBMCs, taken around 5 years before starting antiretroviral therapy. This TCR was recovered from a man aged 50-60 years with HIV.

The CDR3 sequence is CASSFRRDSDTQYF. The CDR3 DNA reads as TGCGCCAGCAGCTTCCGACGGGATTCAGATACGCAGTATTTT. The chain couples TRBV5-1 to TRBJ2-3, with D maybe TRBD2 (5 bases). Trimming cost V 2 bases and J 4 bases, with 11 bases left between them. Per the germline V gene, CDR1 is SGHRS and CDR2 is YFSETQ. The CDR3 length is 14 residues.